This T cell receptor (beta chain) was observed in a study of response to subunit inactivated influenza vaccine. Study-level findings and limits: Researchers suggested that each seasonal influenza vaccination recruits few new T cells.

CDR1 is SGDLS, CDR2 YYNGEE, per germline. V shed 4 bases and J shed 3 bases, with 14 bases lying between them. CDR3 length: 16 residues. In regard to this clonotype: As yet, its antigen is unknown.

TCRdb recomputed calls from the RT-PCR reads with MiXCR, one row per CDR3 protein. The sample has 200,000 to 250,000 distinct CDR3 sequences, 12% seen once. The rearrangement links TRBV9 to TRBJ2-6; possibly TRBD2 for D (5 bases). Sequences were derived from non-naive T cells sorted from PBMCs, sampled less than 15 days before vaccination. The clonotype was recovered from a man in his forties or fifties who received an inactivated influenza vaccine. In DNA, the CDR3 is TGTGCCAGCAGCCTTCCGGGATATGGTGGGGCCAACGTCCTGACTTTC. This encodes CASSLPGYGGANVLTF.